This T cell receptor (beta chain) emerged from a study of shared clonotypes between healthy human individuals. Study-wide findings and caveats: A limitation of the genetic and exposure-history diversity represented arose from few donors.

The V segment lost 10 bases and the J segment 3 bases; nucleotides outside the gene matches: 16. CDR3 size: 17 residues. Germline-derived CDR1 and CDR2 are SEHNR and FQNEAQ (reference sequence). This clone appeared a single time. The antigen is not known. For each subset, genomic DNA was distributed in equal portions over several immunoSEQ plates. The repertoire was sequenced with immunoSEQ multiplex PCR; TCRdb's copy has only in-frame clones and lacks some. The sample contains some 2,500,000 clones, under 95% of which appear only once. The rearrangement uses TRBV7-9 and TRBJ1-5; 9 nucleotides align to TRBD1. The source is a man between 18 and 35 years old in good health. Some clones in this sample may be carry-over from other donors' samples. Source material: naive CD4+ T cells from PBMCs. Subset of the sample: CD45RA+ positively selected. CDR3 coding DNA: TGTGCCAACCCCCAGGACAGGGGACGTCTTGTCAATCAGCCCCAGCATTTT. Translating gives CANPQDRGRLVNQPQHF.